These 30 T cell receptor beta chains were all obtained from the same sample, sequenced in a study of shared clonotypes between healthy human individuals. Data came from immunoSEQ multiplex PCR; TCRdb stores just in-frame clones and leaves some out. The table lists some 1,400,000 clones, roughly 96% of them singletons. What was sequenced was naive CD4+ T cells sorted from blood. Sample subset: CD45RA+ positively selected. These receptors all stem from a man aged 25-45 years in good health.

The chain couples TRBV5-1 to TRBJ2-3; the D is unclear. This CDR3 is 15 amino acids long. The V end lost 0 bases, the J end lost 2 bases, and 10 bases lay between the germline ends. CDR1 is SGHRS, CDR2 YFSETQ, per germline. The CDR3 spells CASSLAPRNTDTQYF. The CDR3 DNA sequence: TGCGCCAGCAGCTTGGCCCCCAGAAACACAGATACGCAGTATTTT.

This clone was picked up one time. This sample also contains other DNA sequences that code for the same CDR3. The CDR3 spells CASSSSSYNEQFF. The CDR3 bases are TGTGCCAGCAGCTCGAGCTCTTACAATGAGCAGTTCTTC. V gene TRBV7-2 combines with J gene TRBJ2-1; D ambiguous. From germline, CDR1 is SGHTA and CDR2 FQGNSA. The V end was cut by 4 bases, the J end by 4 bases, with 8 bases between. The CDR3 consists of 13 residues.

The chain combines TRBV7-9 with TRBJ1-5; D gene uncertain. The CDR3 covers 13 residues. The V end lost 5 bases, the J end lost 6 bases, and 11 bases lay between the germline ends. Germline CDR1 reads SEHNR; CDR2 reads FQNEAQ (reference sequence). Here the CDR3 reads CASSPQEGQPQHF. The CDR3 DNA reads as TGTGCCAGCAGCCCTCAAGAGGGTCAGCCCCAGCATTTT.

V usage is TRBV6-5 and J usage is TRBJ1-1; D is uncertain. The V and J ends lost 4 bases and 1 base respectively, with 10 bases between them. The CDR3 covers 14 residues. In germline, CDR1 is MNHEY, CDR2 SVGAGI. CDR3 DNA: TGTGCCAGCAGTTTCCGGGCTCCGAACACTGAAGCTTTCTTT. This encodes CASSFRAPNTEAFF.

The chain has TRBV5-1 and TRBJ2-7; the match to TRBD1 covers 7 bases. CDR3 length: 17 residues. The germline CDR1 and CDR2 sequences are SGHRS and YFSETQ. V lost 2 bases to trimming and J lost 3 bases; unmatched junction nucleotides: 14. In nucleotides, the CDR3 is TGCGCCAGCAGCTTAGGGGGCCTATGGACGGCGGACTACGAGCAGTACTTC. As protein: CASSLGGLWTADYEQYF. Full variable domain (remainder filled in from reference TRBV5-1 and TRBJ2-7): KAGVTQTPRYLIKTRGQQVTLSCSPISGHRSVSWYQQTPGQGLQFLFEYFSETQRNKGNFPGRFSGRQFSNSRSEMNVSTLELGDSALYLCASSLGGLWTADYEQYFGPGTRLTVT.

The CDR3 reads CASSPFHRVVGGYTF. The DNA of the CDR3 is TGTGCCAGCAGCCCTTTTCACAGGGTGGTAGGTGGCTACACCTTC. The chain couples TRBV7-9 to TRBJ1-2, with D perhaps TRBD1 (6 bases). Germline V lookup: CDR1 SEHNR, CDR2 FQNEAQ (reference sequence). CDR3 size: 15 residues. V lost 5 bases, J lost 7 bases, and 20 bases lay in between.

V and J are TRBV27 and TRBJ2-2, with 9 bases aligning to TRBD2. With V trimmed by 7 bases and J by 0 bases, 6 bases remained unmatched. Per germline, CDR1 MNHEY and CDR2 SMNVEV (reference sequence). The CDR3 length is 16 residues. CDR3 in amino acids: CASKLAGRANTGELFF. The CDR3 DNA follows: TGTGCCAGCAAACTAGCGGGCCGGGCGAACACCGGGGAGCTGTTTTTT.

The CDR3 sequence is CASSLPMTSGRANEQFF. The CDR3 coding sequence is TGTGCCAGCAGCCTACCCATGACTAGCGGGAGGGCCAATGAGCAGTTCTTC. The chain uses TRBV27 and TRBJ2-1, with 14 bases identical to TRBD2. Germline CDR1 MNHEY, CDR2 SMNVEV (reference sequence). The CDR3 runs 17 residues. Unmatched junction bases numbered 10, after V lost 6 bases and J lost 6 bases.

Written as DNA, the CDR3 is TGTGCCAGCAGCCTCAGGGGACAGGGAAGCTATGGCTACACCTTC. Translating gives CASSLRGQGSYGYTF. V usage is TRBV9 and J usage is TRBJ1-2; 9 nucleotides line up with TRBD1. Germline V gives CDR1 SGDLS, CDR2 YYNGEE. The V and J ends lost 4 bases and 4 bases, in that order; junction bases with no gene match: 8. This CDR3 comprises 15 residues. The entire variable domain, with the rest obtained from reference TRBV9 and TRBJ1-2, is as follows: DSGVTQTPKHLITATGQRVTLRCSPRSGDLSVYWYQQSLDQGLQFLIQYYNGEERAKGNILERFSAQQFPDLHSELNLSSLELGDSALYFCASSLRGQGSYGYTFGSGTRLTVV.

The V call is TRBV27, the J call TRBJ2-3; TRBD2 aligns across 7 bases. J was trimmed by 6 bases and V by 2 bases; bases with no gene match: 8. The CDR3 is made up of 15 amino acids. Looked up from germline, CDR1 is MNHEY and CDR2 is SMNVEV (reference sequence). In DNA, the CDR3 is TGTGCCAGCAGTTTAGCGGGAGTGTCGGTGGATACGCAGTATTTT. Its translation: CASSLAGVSVDTQYF.

The rearrangement uses TRBV6-1 and TRBJ2-2; 9 nucleotides agree with TRBD2. V lost 5 bases, J lost 5 bases, and 3 bases stayed unmatched. The length of the CDR3 is 14 residues. Germline CDR1 MNHNS, CDR2 SASEGT. CDR3 amino acids: CASSPLAGTGELFF. For the CDR3, the DNA is TGTGCCAGCAGTCCGCTAGCGGGGACCGGGGAGCTGTTTTTT.

The chain joins TRBV6-5 to TRBJ2-7; 8 nucleotides align to TRBD2. The germline CDR1 and CDR2 sequences are MNHEY and SVGAGI. This CDR3 is 14 amino acids long. V was clipped by 6 bases and J by 4 bases; unmatched bases: 8. The CDR3: CASRGLATRYEQYF. The CDR3 nucleotides are TGTGCCAGCAGAGGACTAGCCACTAGATACGAGCAGTACTTC.

The V gene is TRBV2, the J gene TRBJ1-2; D is possibly TRBD1 (5 bases). The V end lost 6 bases, the J end lost 4 bases, and 15 bases lay between the germline ends. CDR3 length equals 14 residues. CDR1 and CDR2 (germline): SNHLY, FYNNEI. CDR3 nucleotides: TGTGCCAGCAGATCTGGGGGGATAGTCTATGGCTACACCTTC. It translates to CASRSGGIVYGYTF.

The V and J genes are TRBV28 and TRBJ2-3; 9 bases agree with TRBD2. J gave up 5 bases and V 10 bases, and 7 bases lay outside the gene matches. Germline assignment: CDR1 MDHEN and CDR2 SYDVKM. This CDR3 comprises 13 residues. The CDR3 loop is CAIAGGPVDTQYF. DNA for the CDR3: TGTGCCATCGCGGGAGGGCCCGTAGATACGCAGTATTTT.

The CDR3 loop is CASRGQGTYNEQFF. The CDR3 nucleotides read TGCGCCAGCAGAGGACAGGGTACCTACAATGAGCAGTTCTTC. This sequence joins TRBV5-1 and TRBJ2-1; 8 bases map to TRBD1. Trimming removed 5 bases from V and 2 bases from J; junction bases left unmatched: 3. CDR3 length: 14 residues. Germline CDR1 and CDR2: SGHRS and YFSETQ.

The chain links TRBV10-3 to TRBJ1-1, with unresolved D. V was shortened by 11 bases and J by 8 bases, with 12 bases between the two germline ends. The germline gives CDR1 ENHRY, CDR2 SYGVKD. The CDR3 spans 10 residues. The chain's CDR3 is CASYDEEAFF. The CDR3 bases are TGTGCCTCCTACGATGAGGAAGCTTTCTTT.

This rearrangement joins TRBV14 to TRBJ2-5; no clear D gene. The V and J ends lost 3 bases and 0 bases respectively, with 14 bases between them. CDR3 size: 16 residues. The V gene's germline CDR1 is SGHDN and CDR2 FVKESK. Here the CDR3 reads CASSQKTWVNQETQYF. Here the CDR3 DNA reads TGTGCCAGCAGCCAGAAGACTTGGGTAAACCAAGAGACCCAGTACTTC.

The chain combines TRBV7-8 with TRBJ2-7; perhaps D is TRBD1 or TRBD2 (5 bases each). The CDR3 contains 15 residues. The germline CDR1 and CDR2 sequences are SGHVS and FQNEAQ. Trimming stripped 2 bases from V and 4 bases from J, with 15 bases between. The CDR3 loop is CASSLSGPTTYEQYF. Here the CDR3 DNA reads TGTGCCAGCAGCTTATCGGGACCGACCACATACGAGCAGTACTTC.

The chain is built from TRBV2 and TRBJ1-4, with TRBD1 matching over 9 bases. The V and J ends lost 4 bases and 10 bases, in that order; junction bases with no gene match: 7. The CDR3 has 14 residues. Germline CDR1 SNHLY, CDR2 FYNNEI. For the CDR3, the DNA is TGTGCCAGCAGTGGGACAGGGGCCACAGCAAAACTGTTTTTT. It codes for CASSGTGATAKLFF.

This chain links TRBV28 with TRBJ2-2; 9 nucleotides agree with TRBD2. V trimming: 2 bases; J trimming: 2 bases; junction bases outside the gene matches: 9. From germline, CDR1 is MDHEN and CDR2 SYDVKM. This CDR3 has 18 amino acids. In DNA form, the CDR3 reads TGTGCCAGCAGTTTAGCGGGAGGGCCCTTAGGAAACACCGGGGAGCTGTTTTTT. Translation: CASSLAGGPLGNTGELFF.

This chain links TRBV10-3 with TRBJ2-3; D gene ambiguous. Trimming stripped 2 bases from V and 1 base from J, with 16 bases between. Germline CDR1 and CDR2: ENHRY and SYGVKD. The CDR3 loop spans 17 amino acids. CDR3 nucleotides: TGTGCCATCAGTGAGGCAGCTCCCCGCCTCGGCACAGATACGCAGTATTTT. Protein: CAISEAAPRLGTDTQYF.

This chain connects TRBV11-2 to TRBJ2-1, with 11 positions matching TRBD2. In germline, CDR1 is SGHAT, CDR2 FQNNGV. With V trimmed by 4 bases and J by 4 bases, 6 bases remained unmatched. The CDR3 runs 16 residues. The CDR3 region has the DNA TGTGCCAGCAGCTCGTCAGGGACTAGCGGATACAATGAGCAGTTCTTC. It yields the protein CASSSSGTSGYNEQFF.

The chain carries TRBV28 and TRBJ2-7, with D maybe TRBD2 (5 bases). The CDR3 is made up of 17 amino acids. The V end was cut by 2 bases, the J end by 2 bases, with 19 bases between. Germline V gene data show CDR1 as MDHEN and CDR2 as SYDVKM. CDR3 sequence (DNA): TGTGCCAGCAGTTTAATTGTGCTAGCCGGAGATCCCTACGAGCAGTACTTC. It is translated as CASSLIVLAGDPYEQYF.

The CDR3 loop is CASSEPGRNTEAFF. The CDR3 DNA reads as TGTGCCAGCAGTGAACCTGGGAGAAACACTGAAGCTTTCTTT. The chain combines TRBV6-1 with TRBJ1-1; D gene uncertain. This CDR3 spans 14 amino acids. Between the trimmed V and J ends, which lost 2 bases and 2 bases, there was a span of 9 bases. CDR1 and CDR2 (germline): MNHNS, SASEGT.

V and J are TRBV10-3 and TRBJ2-5; TRBD1 agrees at 7 bases. V was clipped by 6 bases and J by 7 bases; unmatched bases: 11. The CDR3 sequence is 14 residues long. Germline V gene sequence: CDR1 ENHRY, CDR2 SYGVKD. CDR3 protein: CAIRTGAHQGTQYF. The CDR3 nucleotides read TGTGCCATCAGAACAGGGGCCCACCAGGGGACCCAGTACTTC.

The chain links TRBV4-3 to TRBJ2-7; D may correspond to TRBD1 or TRBD2 (5 bases each). V lost 0 bases and J lost 5, with 14 bases in between. Germline CDR1 and CDR2: LGHNA and YSLEER. CDR3 length: 15 residues. The CDR3 DNA reads TGCGCCAGCAGCCAAGATACGAGGGGTTGGGACGAGCAGTACTTC. Encoded protein: CASSQDTRGWDEQYF.

The chain is built from TRBV9 and TRBJ1-1; unclear D gene. The CDR3 covers 14 residues. Germline-derived CDR1 and CDR2 are SGDLS and YYNGEE. V lost 0 bases to trimming and J lost 10 bases, with 16 bases between them. CDR3 amino acids: CASSVGVGGSGAFF. The CDR3 DNA follows: TGTGCCAGCAGCGTAGGGGTCGGAGGTAGTGGAGCTTTCTTT.

The chain joins TRBV11-2 to TRBJ2-2, with D uncertain. The CDR3 is made up of 15 amino acids. Trimming left V 4 bases short and J 0 bases short, with 9 bases between. The germline V gene encodes CDR1 SGHAT and CDR2 FQNNGV. The CDR3 region has the DNA TGTGCCAGCAGCTCATGGGCCTCGAACACCGGGGAGCTGTTTTTT. Translation gives CASSSWASNTGELFF. The full variable domain, with the rest looked up from reference TRBV11-2 and TRBJ2-2, is EAGVAQSPRYKIIEKRQSVAFWCNPISGHATLYWYQQILGQGPKLLIQFQNNGVVDDSQLPKDRFSAERLKGVDSTLKIQPAKLEDSAVYLCASSSWASNTGELFFGEGSRLTVL.

The chain combines TRBV7-3 with TRBJ1-1, with no clear D. Per germline, CDR1 SGHTA and CDR2 FQGTGA. The CDR3 is 12 residues long. The ends were cut back, 5 bases at V and 5 bases at J, with 9 bases in the middle. In nucleotides, the CDR3 is TGTGCCAGCAGCCAGAAAGGGACTGAAGCTTTCTTT. Translation gives CASSQKGTEAFF.

The chain has TRBV9 and TRBJ1-2, with TRBD1 identical over 9 bases. CDR1 SGDLS and CDR2 YYNGEE come from the germline V gene. The V gene end was trimmed by 4 bases and the J gene end by 4 bases; junction bases not matched to a gene: 14. The CDR3 contains 17 residues. The DNA of the CDR3 is TGTGCCAGCAGCCCAGAGGGACAGGGAGCGGCGAGCTATGGCTACACCTTC. Its translation is CASSPEGQGAASYGYTF.